Shown below are 11 T cell receptor beta chains from a single sample sequenced in a study of blood T cell repertoires in COVID-19 (dated by TCRdb to the early 2020s). Library prep was done by the immunoSEQ multiplex PCR assay. TCRdb carries this immuneACCESS record with in-frame sequences only. Its versions omit some clonotypes, under half of them owing to an unresolved V gene in the studies checked, with the rest unexplained. Present in this sample are around 250,000 clones, around 83% of which were seen just once. Roughly 5.8% of the sample goes to the ten largest clones. The source material was peripheral blood. The receptors shown here come from a man older than 75 with acute or convalescent COVID-19.

This chain connects TRBV21-1 to TRBJ2-2; the table's D call, TRBD2, has no DNA check behind it. TRBV21-1 is given as a pseudogene. There are 13 residues in the CDR3. The CDR3 sequence: CASSKRRTGELFF. The CDR3, as DNA: TGTGCCAGCAGCAAACGGAGGACCGGGGAGCTGTTTTTT.

V gene TRBV15 combines with J gene TRBJ1-2; 7 bases fit TRBD1. The germline V gene has CDR1 LNHNV and CDR2 YYDKDF (reference sequence). The CDR3 length is 16 residues. V dropped 0 bases and J dropped 5; count of bases not matched to a gene: 9. CDR3 region: CATSREGGQPLYGYTF. In DNA form, the CDR3 reads TGTGCCACCAGCAGAGAAGGGGGACAGCCCCTGTATGGCTACACCTTC.

The chain recombines TRBV5-1 with TRBJ1-3, with 7 bases identical to TRBD1. V shed 0 bases, J shed 0 bases, and the junction held 6 bases outside the gene matches. The CDR3 loop spans 17 amino acids. Germline V CDR1 and CDR2: SGHRS, YFSETQ. Written as DNA, the CDR3 is TGCGCCAGCAGCTTGGATAGAGGGGGCATCTCTGGAAACACCATATATTTT. Translation gives CASSLDRGGISGNTIYF.

The gene calls are TRBV19 and TRBJ2-5; 8 bases match TRBD1. CDR1 and CDR2 from the germline V gene are LNHDA and SQIVND (reference sequence). J gave up 5 bases and V 5 bases, and 7 bases lay outside the gene matches. This CDR3 comprises 14 residues. The CDR3 here is CASSAGTGGETQYF. DNA for the CDR3: TGTGCCAGTAGTGCGGGGACAGGAGGCGAGACCCAGTACTTC.

The rearrangement links TRBV11-2 to TRBJ2-2, with unresolved D. The CDR3 loop spans 13 amino acids. Germline CDR1 reads SGHAT; CDR2 reads FQNNGV. Trimming removed 1 base from V and 7 bases from J, with 7 bases in between. The CDR3 sequence is CASSLGVFGELFF. DNA for the CDR3: TGTGCCAGCAGCTTAGGTGTATTCGGGGAGCTGTTTTTT.

The chain is built from TRBV21-1 and TRBJ1-3; the table names TRBD1, a call not compared with the DNA. TRBV21-1 is tagged as a pseudogene. The CDR3 spans 16 residues. The CDR3 region has the DNA TGTGCCAGCAGCAAATGGGCAGTTAGCTCTGGAAACACCATATATTTT. It specifies CASSKWAVSSGNTIYF.

This chain uses TRBV7-9 with TRBJ1-6; 8 nucleotides line up with TRBD1. The CDR3 totals 15 residues. Germline assignment: CDR1 SEHNR and CDR2 FQNEAQ (reference sequence). The ends lost 5 bases at V and 7 bases at J; junction bases unmatched: 7. The CDR3 nucleotides are TGTGCCAGCAGCATTAGACAGGGGCTGAATTCACCCCTCCACTTT. Its protein is CASSIRQGLNSPLHF. The full variable domain, completed using reference TRBV7-9 and TRBJ1-6, is DTGVSQNPRHKITKRGQNVTFRCDPISEHNRLYWYRQTLGQGPEFLTYFQNEAQLEKSRLLSDRFSAERPKGSFSTLEIQRTEQGDSAMYLCASSIRQGLNSPLHFGNGTRLTVT.

The J gene is TRBJ1-3, the V gene TRBV28, with TRBD1 matching 10 bases. Germline loops: CDR1 MDHEN, CDR2 SYDVKM. The length of the CDR3 is 17 residues. V shed 6 bases and J 0 bases; nucleotides not matched to a gene: 8. The CDR3 is CASRVGQGDASGNTIYF. CDR3 bases: TGTGCCAGCAGGGTCGGACAGGGGGATGCCTCTGGAAACACCATATATTTT.

CDR3 in amino acids: CASSFLGELFF. The CDR3, as DNA: TGTGCCAGCAGTTTCCTCGGGGAGCTGTTTTTT. The rearrangement uses TRBV12-3 or TRBV12-4 and TRBJ2-2; D gene ambiguous. V gave up 3 bases and J gave up 7 bases, with 3 bases separating them. The CDR3 contains 11 residues.

The chain joins TRBV19 to TRBJ1-5, with D maybe TRBD1 (6 bases). Germline CDR1 LNHDA, CDR2 SQIVND (reference sequence). This CDR3 has 15 amino acids. V lost 6 bases to trimming and J lost 5 bases, with 17 bases between them. For the CDR3, the DNA is TGTGCCAGTAGCCTGGGAGGGGGGTTTGATCAGCCCCAGCATTTT. This sequence encodes CASSLGGGFDQPQHF.

The genes are TRBV27 and TRBJ1-4; TRBD1 might be the D (6 bases). CDR3 length: 14 residues. Trimming stripped 10 bases from V and 0 bases from J, with 12 bases between. Germline V gives CDR1 MNHEY, CDR2 SMNVEV (reference sequence). The DNA of the CDR3 is TGTGCCAAGACGACAGGATCAACTAATGAAAAACTGTTTTTT. Encoded protein: CAKTTGSTNEKLFF.